This T cell receptor (beta chain) was captured in a study of shared clonotypes between healthy human individuals. At the level of the study: Researchers assigned three CD4 naive, three CD4 memory, two CD8 naive and one CD8 memory plate to each donor. Study outcomes and limitations: Estimated clonotype richness was generally higher in naive than memory subsets.

The CDR3 runs to 16 residues. The V gene's germline CDR1 is SGHVT and CDR2 SQSDAQ. V was shortened by 1 base and J by 2 bases, with 14 bases between the two germline ends. The split of CD4+ cells yielded CD45RA+ naive and CD45RA-negative memory subsets. A remark on this clone: The antigen remains undetermined.

Produced via immunoSEQ multiplex PCR; TCRdb's table is partial and in-frame only. The data show about 340,000 clones, more than 60% seen once. This clonotype was sampled from a young man in good health. The chain carries TRBV7-4 and TRBJ2-5; weak D call: TRBD2 (6 bases). The sample taken for sequencing was memory CD4+ T cells sorted from blood. Subset specified: CD45RA-negative fraction. In nucleotides, the CDR3 is TGTGCCAGCAGCTTAGACGTCGTGGGACTGCAAGAGACCCAGTACTTC. It is translated as CASSLDVVGLQETQYF. Full variable domain (missing parts from reference TRBV7-4 and TRBJ2-5): GAGVSQSPRYKVAKRGRDVALRCDSISGHVTLYWYRQTLGQGSEVLTYSQSDAQRDKSGRPSGRFSAERPERSVSTLKIQRTEQGDSAVYLCASSLDVVGLQETQYFGPGTRLLVL.